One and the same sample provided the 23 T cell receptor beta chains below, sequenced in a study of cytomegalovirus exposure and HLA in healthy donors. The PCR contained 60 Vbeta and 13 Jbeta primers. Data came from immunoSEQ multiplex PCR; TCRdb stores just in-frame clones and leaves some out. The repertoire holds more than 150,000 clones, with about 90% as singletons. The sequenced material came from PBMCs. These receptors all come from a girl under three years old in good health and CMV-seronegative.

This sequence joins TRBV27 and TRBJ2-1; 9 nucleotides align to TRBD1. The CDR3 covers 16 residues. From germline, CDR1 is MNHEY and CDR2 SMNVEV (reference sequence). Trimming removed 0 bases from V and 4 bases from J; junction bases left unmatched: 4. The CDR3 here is CASSLSPGTGYNEQFF. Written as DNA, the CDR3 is TGTGCCAGCAGTTTATCGCCTGGGACAGGGTACAATGAGCAGTTCTTC.

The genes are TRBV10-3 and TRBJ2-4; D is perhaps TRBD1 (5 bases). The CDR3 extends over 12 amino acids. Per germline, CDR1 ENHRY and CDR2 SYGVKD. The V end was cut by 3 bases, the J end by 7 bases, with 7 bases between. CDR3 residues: CAISEKGNIQYF. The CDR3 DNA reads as TGTGCCATCAGTGAAAAGGGGAACATTCAGTACTTC.

CDR3 bases: TGTGCCAGCAGCCCCCGGACTAGCGGGGTTCGGGAGACCCAGTACTTC. Translation: CASSPRTSGVRETQYF. V gene TRBV13 combines with J gene TRBJ2-5, with 12 positions matching TRBD2. Germline V gene data show CDR1 as PRHDT and CDR2 as FYEKMQ (reference sequence). V shed 5 bases, J shed 5 bases, and the junction held 9 bases outside the gene matches. The CDR3 consists of 16 residues.

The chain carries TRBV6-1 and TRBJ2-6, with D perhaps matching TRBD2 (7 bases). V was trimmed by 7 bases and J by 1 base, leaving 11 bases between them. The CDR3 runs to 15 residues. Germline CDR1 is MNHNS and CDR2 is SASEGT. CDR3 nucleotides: TGTGCCAGCAAAGAGGGGGGGTCTGGGGCCAACGTCCTGACTTTC. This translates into CASKEGGSGANVLTF.

The CDR3 spells CASSLAWSAGGEAFF. DNA of the CDR3: TGTGCCAGCAGCTTAGCGTGGTCCGCCGGCGGTGAAGCTTTCTTT. The genes are TRBV7-6 and TRBJ1-1; no firm D call. This CDR3 has 15 amino acids. Germline V gene lookup returns CDR1 SGHVS and CDR2 FNYEAQ. Trimming stripped 0 bases from V and 7 bases from J, with 15 bases between.

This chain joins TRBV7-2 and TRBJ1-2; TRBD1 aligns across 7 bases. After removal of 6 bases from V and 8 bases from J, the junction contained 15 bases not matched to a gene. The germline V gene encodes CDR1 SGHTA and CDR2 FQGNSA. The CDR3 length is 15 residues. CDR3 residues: CASRSELPAGGGYTF. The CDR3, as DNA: TGTGCCAGCAGGTCAGAACTCCCCGCAGGGGGGGGCTACACCTTC.

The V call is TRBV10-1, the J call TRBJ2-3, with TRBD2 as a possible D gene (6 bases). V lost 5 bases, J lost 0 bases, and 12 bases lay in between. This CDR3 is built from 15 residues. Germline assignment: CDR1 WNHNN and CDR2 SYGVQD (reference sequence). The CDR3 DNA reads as TGCGCCAGCAGTTTAACCGGGACTAGCACAGATACGCAGTATTTT. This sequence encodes CASSLTGTSTDTQYF.

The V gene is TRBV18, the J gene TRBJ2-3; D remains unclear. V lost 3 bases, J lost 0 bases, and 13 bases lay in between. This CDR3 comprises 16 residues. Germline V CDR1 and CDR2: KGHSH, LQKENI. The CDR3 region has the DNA TGTGCCAGCTCACCCGACGAAGCGTCTAGCACAGATACGCAGTATTTT. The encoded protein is CASSPDEASSTDTQYF.

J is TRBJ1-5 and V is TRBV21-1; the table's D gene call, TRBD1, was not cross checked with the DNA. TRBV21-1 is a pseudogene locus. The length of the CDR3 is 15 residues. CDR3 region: CASLLIGTDNQPQHF. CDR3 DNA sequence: TGTGCCAGCTTGTTAATTGGGACAGATAATCAGCCCCAGCATTTT.

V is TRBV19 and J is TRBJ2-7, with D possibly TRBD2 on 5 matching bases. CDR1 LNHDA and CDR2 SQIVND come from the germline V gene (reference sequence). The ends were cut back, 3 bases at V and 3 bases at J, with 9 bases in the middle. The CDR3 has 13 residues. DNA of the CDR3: TGTGCCAGTAGTATCGGGGAAGGCTACGAGCAGTACTTC. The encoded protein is CASSIGEGYEQYF.

The CDR3 loop reads CASRPFVSGGAIYNEQFF. The CDR3 region has the DNA TGCGCCAGCAGACCCTTTGTTAGCGGGGGGGCCATATACAATGAGCAGTTCTTC. The rearrangement links TRBV4-1 to TRBJ2-1; 11 bases align to TRBD2. Per the germline V gene, CDR1 is MGHRA and CDR2 is YSYEKL. V was pared by 6 bases and J by 4 bases, with 14 bases of the junction left unmatched. This CDR3 region has 18 residues.

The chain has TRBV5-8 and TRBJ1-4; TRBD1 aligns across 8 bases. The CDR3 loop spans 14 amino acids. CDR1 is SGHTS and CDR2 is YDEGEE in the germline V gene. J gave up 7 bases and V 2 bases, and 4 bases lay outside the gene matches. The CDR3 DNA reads TGTGCCAGCAGCTTTCGGACAGGGATTGAAAAACTGTTTTTT. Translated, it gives CASSFRTGIEKLFF.

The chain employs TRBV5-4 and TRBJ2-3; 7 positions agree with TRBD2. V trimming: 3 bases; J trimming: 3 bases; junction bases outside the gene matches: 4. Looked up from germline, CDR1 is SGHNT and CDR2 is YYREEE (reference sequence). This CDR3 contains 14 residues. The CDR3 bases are TGTGCCAGCAGCTGGGACGGGAGGACAGATACGCAGTATTTT. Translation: CASSWDGRTDTQYF.

CDR3 nucleotides: TGCGCCAGCAGGATGGACAGAAGCACAGATACGCAGTATTTT. Translating it yields CASRMDRSTDTQYF. The chain joins TRBV5-1 to TRBJ2-3, with D possibly being TRBD1 (6 bases). The V gene's germline CDR1 is SGHRS and CDR2 YFSETQ. This CDR3 has 14 residues. Trimming left V 5 bases short and J 0 bases short, with 10 bases between.

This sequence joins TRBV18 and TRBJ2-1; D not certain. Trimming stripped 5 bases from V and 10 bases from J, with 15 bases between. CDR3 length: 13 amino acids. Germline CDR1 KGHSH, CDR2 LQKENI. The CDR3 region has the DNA TGTGCCAGCTCAACAAACCCTAGTGACGAGCAGTTCTTC. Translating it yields CASSTNPSDEQFF.

The CDR3: CASSETLVYQETQYF. The CDR3 nucleotides read TGTGCCAGCAGTGAAACCCTAGTCTACCAAGAGACCCAGTACTTC. V gene TRBV2 combines with J gene TRBJ2-5; D gene ambiguous. Germline V CDR1 and CDR2: SNHLY, FYNNEI. CDR3 size: 15 residues. Trimming took 2 bases from V and 0 from J, leaving 10 bases between them.

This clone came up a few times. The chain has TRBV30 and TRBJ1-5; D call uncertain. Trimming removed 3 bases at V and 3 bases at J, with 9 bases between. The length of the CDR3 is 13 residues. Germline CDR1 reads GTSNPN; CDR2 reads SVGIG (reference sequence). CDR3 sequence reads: CAWRTGYNQPQHF. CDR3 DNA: TGTGCCTGGAGGACGGGGTACAATCAGCCCCAGCATTTT.

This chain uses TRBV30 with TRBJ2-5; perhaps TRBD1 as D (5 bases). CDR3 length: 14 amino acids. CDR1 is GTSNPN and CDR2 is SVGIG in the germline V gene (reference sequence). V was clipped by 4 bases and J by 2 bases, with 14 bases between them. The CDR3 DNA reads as TGTGCCTGGACTCAGACAGAGATTCAAGAGACCCAGTACTTC. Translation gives CAWTQTEIQETQYF.

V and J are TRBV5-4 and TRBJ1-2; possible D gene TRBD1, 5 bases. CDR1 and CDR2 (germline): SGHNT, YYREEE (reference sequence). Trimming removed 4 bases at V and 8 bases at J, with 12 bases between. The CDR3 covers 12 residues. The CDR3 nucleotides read TGTGCCAGCAGCCCCGGGGGGGAGGGCTACACCTTC. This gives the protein CASSPGGEGYTF.

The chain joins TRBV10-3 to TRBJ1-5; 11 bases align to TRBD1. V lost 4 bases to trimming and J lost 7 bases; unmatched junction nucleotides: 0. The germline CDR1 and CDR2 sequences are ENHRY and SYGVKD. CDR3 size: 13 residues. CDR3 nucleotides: TGTGCCATCAGTGGGGACAGGGGGCAGCCCCAGCATTTT. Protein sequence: CAISGDRGQPQHF.

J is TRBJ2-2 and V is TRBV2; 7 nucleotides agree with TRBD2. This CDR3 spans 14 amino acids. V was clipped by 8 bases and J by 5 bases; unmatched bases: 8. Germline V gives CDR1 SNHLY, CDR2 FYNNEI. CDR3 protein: CASSGGSRTGELFF. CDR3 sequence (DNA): TGTGCCAGCTCGGGGGGAAGTCGAACCGGGGAGCTGTTTTTT. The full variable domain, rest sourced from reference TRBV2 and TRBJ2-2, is EPEVTQTPSHQVTQMGQEVILRCVPISNHLYFYWYRQILGQKVEFLVSFYNNEISEKSEIFDDQFSVERPDGSNFTLKIRSTKLEDSAMYFCASSGGSRTGELFFGEGSRLTVL.

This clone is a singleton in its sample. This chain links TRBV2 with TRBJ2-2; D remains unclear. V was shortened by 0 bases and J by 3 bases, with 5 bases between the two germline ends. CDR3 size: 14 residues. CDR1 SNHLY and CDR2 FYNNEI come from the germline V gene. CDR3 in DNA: TGTGCCAGCAGTGAAGCGGAGCACACCGGGGAGCTGTTTTTT. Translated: CASSEAEHTGELFF.

CDR3 in DNA: TGTGCCAGCAGCTTAGCGAACAGGGTCCCCTACGAGCAGTACTTC. The encoded protein is CASSLANRVPYEQYF. The chain joins TRBV7-2 to TRBJ2-7; perhaps TRBD1 as D (6 bases). The germline V gene encodes CDR1 SGHTA and CDR2 FQGNSA. This CDR3 is built from 15 residues. The V and J ends lost 0 bases and 2 bases respectively, with 11 bases between them.